This entry lists 21 T cell receptor beta chains sequenced from one sample in a study of identical twins. TCRdb re-derived calls from the 5' RACE reads in MiXCR, one entry per CDR3 protein. The sample contains some 1,600,000 distinct CDR3 sequences, about 30% of which appear only once. Sequenced input: cord blood. Receptors were obtained from a newborn girl in good health.

This rearrangement joins TRBV14 to TRBJ1-5; possible D gene TRBD1, 6 bases. Looked up from germline, CDR1 is SGHDN and CDR2 is FVKESK. Trimming cost V 1 base and J 0 bases, with 16 bases left between them. The CDR3 covers 18 residues. The chain's CDR3 is CASSQVTGHRVSNQPQHF. As DNA, the CDR3 is TGTGCCAGCAGCCAAGTCACGGGACATAGGGTTAGCAATCAGCCCCAGCATTTT. The variable domain in full, completed from reference TRBV14 and TRBJ1-5, reads EAGVTQFPSHSVIEKGQTVTLRCDPISGHDNLYWYRRVMGKEIKFLLHFVKESKQDESGMPNNRFLAERTGGTYSTLKVQPAELEDSGVYFCASSQVTGHRVSNQPQHFGDGTRLSIL.

The rearrangement joins TRBV20-1 to TRBJ2-3, with TRBD2 identical over 7 bases. The CDR3 has 14 amino acids. Germline CDR1 and CDR2: DFQATT and SNEGSKA (reference sequence). The ends lost 4 bases at V and 6 bases at J; junction bases unmatched: 10. The CDR3 DNA is TGCAGTGCTATTGTTGCGGGGGACGGGGATACGCAGTATTTT. Protein product: CSAIVAGDGDTQYF.

In its sample, this clonotype was seen a few times. The V and J genes are TRBV9 and TRBJ2-7; no reliable D call. In germline, CDR1 is SGDLS, CDR2 YYNGEE. Deletions cut 1 base from V and 3 bases from J, with 17 bases between. CDR3 length: 16 amino acids. The CDR3 nucleotides are TGTGCCAGCAGCGTACAGCAGGCAGCTGTTATCTACGAGCAGTACTTC. Residues: CASSVQQAAVIYEQYF.

The chain recombines TRBV16 with TRBJ2-1; 10 positions match TRBD1. Germline V CDR1 and CDR2: KGHSY, FQNENV. The CDR3 length is 12 residues. Trimming took 6 bases from V and 10 from J; bases not matched to a gene: 3. CDR3 DNA sequence: TGTGCCAGCAGTCGGGACAGGGGCGAGCAGTTCTTC. Its translation is CASSRDRGEQFF.

On this clonotype itself: A much larger clone sits a single nucleotide away, making a read error possible. This chain uses TRBV5-1 with TRBJ2-7; D gene ambiguous. Trimming stripped 0 bases from V and 6 bases from J, with 13 bases between. The CDR3 runs to 14 residues. Germline assignment: CDR1 SGHRS and CDR2 YFSETQ. In nucleotides, the CDR3 is TGCGCCAGCAGCTTGGCTTTCGCTGAAGCCGAGCAGTACTTC. Amino acids: CASSLAFAEAEQYF.

This clonotype was observed a few times. The rearrangement uses TRBV20-1 and TRBJ2-1; 8 bases agree with TRBD2. Germline lookup yields CDR1 DFQATT and CDR2 SNEGSKA (reference sequence). V dropped 3 bases and J dropped 6; count of bases not matched to a gene: 10. The CDR3 is made up of 15 amino acids. The CDR3 protein is CSASHPGLDTNEQFF. CDR3 DNA: TGCAGTGCTAGCCATCCGGGACTAGATACCAATGAGCAGTTCTTC.

Only a few counts were recorded for this clonotype. The chain combines TRBV12-3 or TRBV12-4 with TRBJ1-5; 9 nucleotides align to TRBD1. The ends lost 6 bases at V and 4 bases at J; junction bases unmatched: 10. CDR3 length: 16 amino acids. The CDR3 region has the DNA TGTGCCAGCAGGACTGGACAGGGGAGGGGGAATCAGCCCCAGCATTTT. It encodes CASRTGQGRGNQPQHF.

The chain employs TRBV7-9 and TRBJ2-1, with D perhaps TRBD2 (5 bases). The CDR3 has 15 amino acids. CDR1 and CDR2 (germline): SEHNR, FQNEAQ (reference sequence). Deletions cut 5 bases from V and 0 bases from J, with 11 bases between. CDR3 bases: TGTGCCAGCAGCCCATCGGCGGGCTCCTACAATGAGCAGTTCTTC. It encodes CASSPSAGSYNEQFF.

This chain joins TRBV18 and TRBJ2-7, with D perhaps TRBD2 (6 bases). Trimming stripped 2 bases from V and 3 bases from J, with 20 bases between. The V gene's germline CDR1 is KGHSH and CDR2 LQKENI. CDR3 size: 17 residues. The CDR3 loop is CASSPIWREPPFYEQYF. Here the CDR3 DNA reads TGTGCCAGCTCACCAATTTGGAGGGAGCCCCCATTCTACGAGCAGTACTTC.

In this sample, this clonotype turned up a few times. V is TRBV9 and J is TRBJ2-7, with 7 bases matching TRBD1. V lost 3 bases and J lost 1; bases outside the gene matches: 10. The CDR3 length is 16 residues. The germline V gene has CDR1 SGDLS and CDR2 YYNGEE. The CDR3 loop is CASSGPGTAFSYEQYF. DNA for the CDR3: TGTGCCAGCAGCGGTCCCGGGACAGCCTTTTCCTACGAGCAGTACTTC.

In this sample, this clonotype turned up many times. V is TRBV10-3 and J is TRBJ2-1, with TRBD2 matching over 7 bases. Looked up from germline, CDR1 is ENHRY and CDR2 is SYGVKD. Losses at the gene ends were 8 bases for V and 0 bases for J; bases not matched to a gene: 1. The CDR3 length is 13 residues. CDR3 sequence reads: CAIGGGSYNEQFF. CDR3 nucleotide sequence: TGTGCCATCGGGGGGGGCTCCTACAATGAGCAGTTCTTC.

V usage is TRBV13 and J usage is TRBJ2-7; no reliable D call. The CDR3 contains 15 residues. CDR1 and CDR2 (germline): PRHDT, FYEKMQ (reference sequence). The germline V and J ends were trimmed by 5 bases and 3 bases, with 17 bases remaining between them. CDR3 loop: CASSPQTKRGYEQYF. The DNA for the CDR3 is TGTGCCAGCAGCCCCCAGACAAAGCGAGGCTACGAGCAGTACTTC.

The chain carries TRBV5-1 and TRBJ2-4, with D perhaps given as TRBD1 or TRBD2 (5 bases each). The J call may not be correct, given that the DNA end is closer to TRBJ2-7. Germline V CDR1 and CDR2: SGHRS, YFSETQ. The CDR3 is 14 residues long. The CDR3 DNA reads TGCGCCAGCAGCTTGGCCAGGGAGTTAGGCGAGCAGTACTTC. It translates to CASSLARELGEQYF.

This clonotype turned up a few times. The chain recombines TRBV5-1 with TRBJ2-5; 10 nucleotides match TRBD2. Losses at the gene ends were 1 base for V and 11 bases for J; bases not matched to a gene: 11. Germline V gene data show CDR1 as SGHRS and CDR2 as YFSETQ. The CDR3 extends over 15 amino acids. CDR3 bases: TGCGCCAGCAGCTTGTGGGGGCTAGCGGGAGACCAGCAGTACTTC. This gives the protein CASSLWGLAGDQQYF.

This clonotype has a handful of counts. The J gene is TRBJ1-6, the V gene TRBV20-1; 8 nucleotides line up with TRBD1. Unmatched junction bases numbered 4, after V lost 0 bases and J lost 6 bases. Looked up from germline, CDR1 is DFQATT and CDR2 is SNEGSKA (reference sequence). The CDR3 runs 15 residues. The CDR3 is CSARDGQGANSPLHF. In DNA form, the CDR3 reads TGCAGTGCTAGAGATGGGCAGGGGGCTAATTCACCCCTCCACTTT.

This rearrangement joins TRBV21-1 to TRBJ1-2; the table names TRBD1, a call not compared with the DNA. TRBV21-1 is a pseudogene. The CDR3 covers 13 residues. The CDR3 nucleotides read TGTGCCAGCATCGACAGGGGGCGCTATGGCTACACCTTC. Translating gives CASIDRGRYGYTF.

This clonotype was seen many times. The CDR3: CASSQVRSSYNEQFF. CDR3 sequence (DNA): TGTGCCAGCAGCCAAGTTCGGAGCTCCTACAATGAGCAGTTCTTC. This chain connects TRBV3-1 to TRBJ2-1; D unresolved. The CDR3 covers 15 residues. CDR1 is LGHDT, CDR2 YNNKEL, per germline (reference sequence). With 1 base removed from V and 0 bases from J, the gap between germline ends came to 7 bases.

This clonotype appeared a few times. The chain has TRBV9 and TRBJ2-1, with 8 bases fitting TRBD2. CDR1 is SGDLS, CDR2 YYNGEE, per germline. The CDR3 covers 15 residues. V lost 3 bases to trimming and J lost 1 base; unmatched junction nucleotides: 3. The CDR3 DNA follows: TGTGCCAGCAGCGGTAGCGGGGAATCCTACAATGAGCAGTTCTTC. Translated: CASSGSGESYNEQFF.

This clonotype was detected only a few times. V gene TRBV20-1 combines with J gene TRBJ2-5; D may match TRBD1 or TRBD2 (5 bases each). CDR3 length: 14 amino acids. The V and J ends lost 3 bases and 1 base respectively, with 12 bases between them. Germline CDR1 is DFQATT and CDR2 is SNEGSKA (reference sequence). The CDR3 DNA follows: TGCAGTGCTAGTCCCGGGGCAGCCCAAGAGACCCAGTACTTC. It encodes CSASPGAAQETQYF.

The chain uses TRBV7-2 and TRBJ2-3; 12 nucleotides agree with TRBD2. This CDR3 spans 15 amino acids. V lost 7 bases, J lost 5 bases, and 7 bases stayed unmatched. CDR1 is SGHTA, CDR2 FQGNSA, per germline. The CDR3 nucleotides are TGTGCCAGCACATGGACTAGCGGGGTTCAAGATACGCAGTATTTT. Translating it yields CASTWTSGVQDTQYF.

This chain links TRBV6-5 with TRBJ1-2; D is unclear. Germline V gene lookup returns CDR1 MNHEY and CDR2 SVGAGI. V dropped 6 bases and J dropped 2 bases, with 13 bases sitting between them. The CDR3 is 14 amino acids. This chain's CDR3 is CASRQGLLNYGYTF. CDR3 coding DNA: TGTGCCAGCAGACAAGGACTTCTGAACTATGGCTACACCTTC.